These T cell receptor beta chains were read from a single sample in a study of shared clonotypes between healthy human individuals. TCRdb's table, derived via immunoSEQ multiplex PCR, lists solely in-frame clones and lacks some. The table lists about 1 million clones, roughly 80% of them singletons, with about 1.5% in the top ten. Sequencing was carried out using memory CD4+ T cells sorted from blood. The receptors stem from a man aged 18 to 29 in good health. Each CDR3 is given with its conserved first and last residue. D genes are given only for firm matches. The listing skips clone size in some rows; elsewhere it reads once, few, many or a size class.

j_call: TRBJ1-3
cdr3_length: 15
clone_size: NA
v_call: TRBV5-4
d_call: NA
cdr3_nt: TGTGCCAGCAGCTTGGGACAGCTCTCTGGAAACACCATATATTTT
cdr3_aa: CASSLGQLSGNTIYF

j_call: TRBJ2-7
cdr3_length: 13
clone_size: NA
v_call: TRBV5-1
d_call: NA
cdr3_nt: TGCGCCAGCACCCTACGGACGGGCTACGAGCAGTACTTC
cdr3_aa: CASTLRTGYEQYF

j_call: TRBJ2-1
cdr3_length: 13
clone_size: NA
v_call: TRBV2
d_call: NA
cdr3_nt: TGTGCCAGCAGTGGGAGGTGGGTCGATGAGCAGTTCTTC
cdr3_aa: CASSGRWVDEQFF

j_call: TRBJ1-1
cdr3_length: 11
clone_size: NA
v_call: TRBV11-1
d_call: NA
cdr3_nt: TGTGCCAGCAGCCTGTATCGGGAAGCTTTCTTT
cdr3_aa: CASSLYREAFF

j_call: TRBJ2-5
cdr3_length: 15
clone_size: once
v_call: TRBV9
d_call: NA
cdr3_nt: TGTGCCACTCAACCGGGCCTACTTACGGGAGAGACCCAGTACTTC
cdr3_aa: CATQPGLLTGETQYF

j_call: TRBJ2-3
cdr3_length: 15
clone_size: NA
v_call: TRBV7-9
d_call: TRBD1
cdr3_nt: TGTGCCAGCAGCTTCGGGACAGGGGAGTCAGATACGCAGTATTTT
cdr3_aa: CASSFGTGESDTQYF

j_call: TRBJ2-7
cdr3_length: 14
clone_size: NA
v_call: TRBV10-2
d_call: TRBD2
cdr3_nt: TGCGCCAGCAGTATAGCGGGGGAATATTACGAGCAGTACTTC
cdr3_aa: CASSIAGEYYEQYF

j_call: TRBJ2-7
cdr3_length: 12
clone_size: few
v_call: TRBV28
d_call: NA
cdr3_nt: TGTGCCAGCAGCCTATCAGGGCTACAGCAGTACTTC
cdr3_aa: CASSLSGLQQYF

j_call: TRBJ2-7
cdr3_length: 14
clone_size: NA
v_call: TRBV6-1
d_call: TRBD2
cdr3_nt: TGTGCCAGCCGGAGGGGAGGGGTCTCCTACGAGCAGTACTTC
cdr3_aa: CASRRGGVSYEQYF

j_call: TRBJ1-2
cdr3_length: 13
clone_size: NA
v_call: TRBV14
d_call: NA
cdr3_nt: TGTGCCAGCAGCCAAGAGACTTTCCGGGGCTACACCTTC
cdr3_aa: CASSQETFRGYTF

j_call: TRBJ1-1
cdr3_length: 16
clone_size: once
v_call: TRBV5-4
d_call: NA
cdr3_nt: TGTGCCAGCAGCCTGGGACCACGGGGCACGTTTTCTGAAGCTTTCTTT
cdr3_aa: CASSLGPRGTFSEAFF

j_call: TRBJ2-7
cdr3_length: 14
clone_size: NA
v_call: TRBV7-2
d_call: NA
cdr3_nt: TGTGCCAGCAGTCCACGTTATGCCGGGGCCGAGCAGTACTTC
cdr3_aa: CASSPRYAGAEQYF

j_call: TRBJ2-1
cdr3_length: 14
clone_size: NA
v_call: TRBV13
d_call: NA
cdr3_nt: TGTGCCAGCAGCCTACGGTCTACGGCGTATGAGCAGTTCTTC
cdr3_aa: CASSLRSTAYEQFF

j_call: TRBJ1-4
cdr3_length: 14
clone_size: once
v_call: TRBV30
d_call: NA
cdr3_nt: TGTGCCTGGAACTCTGGGCCTTATAATGAAAAACTGTTTTTT
cdr3_aa: CAWNSGPYNEKLFF

j_call: TRBJ1-2
cdr3_length: 16
clone_size: many
v_call: TRBV9
d_call: TRBD1
cdr3_nt: TGTGCCAGCAGCGTCGGGACAGGGGGTACTAACTATGGCTACACCTTC
cdr3_aa: CASSVGTGGTNYGYTF

j_call: TRBJ1-4
cdr3_length: 17
clone_size: NA
v_call: TRBV7-6
d_call: NA
cdr3_nt: TGTGCCAGCAGCTTAACATTAGCGGGTCAGGGAAATGAAAAACTGTTTTTT
cdr3_aa: CASSLTLAGQGNEKLFF

j_call: TRBJ2-5
cdr3_length: 13
clone_size: once
v_call: TRBV28
d_call: NA
cdr3_nt: TGTGCCAGCAGCCGGGACTCCCGGGAGACCCAGTACTTC
cdr3_aa: CASSRDSRETQYF

j_call: TRBJ1-5
cdr3_length: 14
clone_size: few
v_call: TRBV12-5
d_call: NA
cdr3_nt: TGTGCTAGTGGTTTGGAGACTGCAAATCAGCCCCAGCATTTT
cdr3_aa: CASGLETANQPQHF

j_call: TRBJ2-3
cdr3_length: 15
clone_size: NA
v_call: TRBV6-5
d_call: NA
cdr3_nt: TGTGCCAGCAGTTACTCTGGGGGAGGCACAGATACGCAGTATTTT
cdr3_aa: CASSYSGGGTDTQYF

j_call: TRBJ1-1
cdr3_length: 12
clone_size: few
v_call: TRBV11-2
d_call: NA
cdr3_nt: TGTGCCAGCAGCTCAAACGACATTACAGCTTTCTTT
cdr3_aa: CASSSNDITAFF